The 16 T cell receptor beta chains reported below all come from one sample, sequenced in a study of cytomegalovirus exposure and HLA in healthy donors. In the PCR, 60 Vbeta and 13 Jbeta primers were used. The table came from immunoSEQ multiplex PCR; TCRdb's copy has only in-frame clones and leaves some out. This sample's clone table lists 34,000 or so clones. The sequencing sample was made of PBMCs. The receptor set was obtained from a female donor in good health and CMV-seronegative.

In nucleotides, the CDR3 is TGTGCCAGCAGTGAAGTACAGGGTCGGGACGAGCAGTACTTC. Amino acids: CASSEVQGRDEQYF. The gene calls are TRBV2 and TRBJ2-7, with D tentatively TRBD1 (6 bases). In germline, CDR1 is SNHLY, CDR2 FYNNEI. The CDR3 totals 14 residues. Deletions cut 1 base from V and 5 bases from J, with 12 bases between.

J is TRBJ2-2 and V is TRBV9, with D unresolved. Per germline, CDR1 SGDLS and CDR2 YYNGEE. This CDR3 is built from 12 residues. Trimming pared 1 base from V and 7 bases from J, leaving 5 bases between. CDR3: CASSVNNGELFF. CDR3 sequence (DNA): TGTGCCAGCAGCGTAAATAACGGGGAGCTGTTTTTT.

The chain carries TRBV10-3 and TRBJ2-5, with D tentatively TRBD1 (5 bases). The CDR3 length is 14 residues. Per germline, CDR1 ENHRY and CDR2 SYGVKD. Trimming removed 8 bases from V and 1 base from J, with 14 bases in between. CDR3 nucleotides: TGTGCCATCGGGTCCTTGGGGCTCCAAGAGACCCAGTACTTC. This codes for CAIGSLGLQETQYF.

This sequence joins TRBV19 and TRBJ2-2; TRBD1 aligns across 8 bases. CDR1 and CDR2 (germline): LNHDA, SQIVND (reference sequence). The ends lost 6 bases at V and 4 bases at J; junction bases unmatched: 7. This CDR3 has 15 amino acids. CDR3 residues: CASSLQGGVTGELFF. CDR3 bases: TGTGCCAGTAGCCTACAGGGGGGTGTCACCGGGGAGCTGTTTTTT.

The genes are TRBV6-4 and TRBJ1-6; 7 bases agree with TRBD1. V trimming: 4 bases; J trimming: 5 bases; junction bases outside the gene matches: 5. Germline CDR1 reads MRHNA; CDR2 reads SNTAGT. This CDR3 comprises 15 residues. The CDR3 here is CASSVEQGNNSPLHF. The CDR3 DNA is TGTGCCAGCAGTGTGGAACAGGGGAATAATTCACCCCTCCACTTT.

The gene calls are TRBV9 and TRBJ2-7, with 8 bases fitting TRBD2. V gave up 7 bases and J gave up 0 bases; unmatched junction bases: 3. The CDR3 has 13 amino acids. CDR1 and CDR2 (germline): SGDLS, YYNGEE. CDR3 region: CASGRGDSYEQYF. The CDR3 bases are TGTGCCAGCGGGCGGGGGGACTCCTACGAGCAGTACTTC.

CDR3 sequence reads: CASPRDSNSGNTIYF. The CDR3 coding sequence is TGTGCCAGCCCGCGGGACTCAAACTCTGGAAACACCATATATTTT. The chain joins TRBV18 to TRBJ1-3, with a tentative D call TRBD1 (5 bases). Germline CDR1 KGHSH, CDR2 LQKENI. CDR3 length: 15 residues. Trimming left V 8 bases short and J 0 bases short, with 14 bases between.

V usage is TRBV6-5 and J usage is TRBJ1-1; D is possibly TRBD1 (6 bases). CDR3 length equals 13 residues. Germline CDR1 reads MNHEY; CDR2 reads SVGAGI. Trimming cost V 2 bases and J 11 bases, with 15 bases left between them. The CDR3 here is CASSYSPGQGAFF. CDR3 sequence (DNA): TGTGCCAGCAGTTACAGCCCAGGGCAGGGGGCTTTCTTT.

V usage is TRBV5-6 and J usage is TRBJ2-7; D may be TRBD1 (6 bases). V was clipped by 1 base and J by 3 bases, with 17 bases between them. Germline values: CDR1 SGHDT, CDR2 YYEEEE. This CDR3 is 16 amino acids long. The CDR3 DNA reads TGTGCCAGCAGCTTGAAGGTAGGCACAGGGAGCTACGAGCAGTACTTC. It codes for CASSLKVGTGSYEQYF.

The chain joins TRBV10-1 to TRBJ2-3, with no clear D. Deletions cut 5 bases from V and 0 bases from J, with 3 bases between. The CDR3 is made up of 12 amino acids. CDR1 is WNHNN, CDR2 SYGVQD, per germline (reference sequence). CDR3 loop: CASSHSTDTQYF. The CDR3 DNA sequence: TGCGCCAGCAGTCATAGCACAGATACGCAGTATTTT.

The chain recombines TRBV7-9 with TRBJ1-1, with D possibly TRBD1 on 6 matching bases. V gave up 5 bases and J gave up 6 bases, with 10 bases separating them. CDR3 size: 12 residues. Germline loops: CDR1 SEHNR, CDR2 FQNEAQ (reference sequence). The chain's CDR3 is CASSNRVAEAFF. The CDR3 DNA follows: TGTGCCAGCAGCAACAGGGTAGCTGAAGCTTTCTTT.

This chain links TRBV11-1 with TRBJ2-1; D unresolved. Per germline, CDR1 SGHAT and CDR2 FQDESV (reference sequence). V was trimmed by 1 base and J by 4 bases, leaving 5 bases between them. This CDR3 is built from 13 residues. The CDR3, as DNA: TGTGCCAGCAGCTTAGATCGGTACAATGAGCAGTTCTTC. It translates to CASSLDRYNEQFF.

The J gene is TRBJ1-1, the V gene TRBV18, with TRBD1 identical over 8 bases. Trimming took 4 bases from V and 3 from J; bases not matched to a gene: 1. There are 13 residues in the CDR3. Germline assignment: CDR1 KGHSH and CDR2 LQKENI. The CDR3 DNA reads TGTGCCAGCTCACTGGGACAGGACACTGAAGCTTTCTTT. Amino acids: CASSLGQDTEAFF.

The rearrangement joins TRBV5-1 to TRBJ2-7, with 8 bases fitting TRBD1. The trim removed 4 bases at V and 4 bases at J, leaving 7 bases unmatched. Germline V gene lookup returns CDR1 SGHRS and CDR2 YFSETQ. This CDR3 is 14 amino acids long. The CDR3 loop reads CASSADRELYEQYF. In DNA, the CDR3 is TGCGCCAGCAGCGCGGACAGGGAGTTGTACGAGCAGTACTTC.

The V and J genes are TRBV11-2 and TRBJ1-1; D is uncertain. The CDR3 sequence is 12 residues long. V shed 8 bases and J shed 3 bases, with 10 bases lying between them. CDR1 and CDR2 from the germline V gene are SGHAT and FQNNGV. Written as DNA, the CDR3 is TGTGCCAGCGTGGGCCATTACACTGAAGCTTTCTTT. Translation: CASVGHYTEAFF.

V and J are TRBV7-6 and TRBJ1-1; 8 nucleotides align to TRBD1. Germline loops: CDR1 SGHVS, CDR2 FNYEAQ. Unmatched junction bases numbered 8, after V lost 4 bases and J lost 4 bases. This CDR3 spans 15 amino acids. The CDR3 coding sequence is TGTGCCAGCAGCTCTGACAGGGGTGGAGGCACTGAAGCTTTCTTT. Amino acids: CASSSDRGGGTEAFF.